This TCR beta chain is drawn from a study of shared clonotypes between healthy human individuals (dated by TCRdb to about 2020). Some background on the complete study: Two women and three men aged 18 to 49 years were included in the cohort. The study deeply sequenced blood TCR repertoires of about 5 healthy adults to estimate repertoire size and the extent of clonotype sharing between individuals. Each donor's leukapheresis produced roughly between roughly 0.94 and 9.5 billion PBMCs. Libraries were prepared and TCR repertoires were sequenced by different laboratories using diverse techniques, in order to increase sequencing depth and limit assay-specific biases. For each donor, CD4 naive and CD4 memory were each run on three plates, CD8 naive on two plates, and CD8 memory on one plate. General conclusions and limits of the study: Because the study included a small number of donors, the genetic and exposure-history diversity represented was limited. Incomplete sequencing was indicated by rarefaction of sorted-subset datasets, despite the large sequencing depth. Pairwise subsampling led to the expectation that sequencing depth would affect the degree of clonotype sharing among donors. Compared with non-shared clonotypes, the clonotypes found in all four sorted-subset donors had higher generation probabilities. Larger estimated clonotype richness was generally found for naive subsets than for memory subsets. Around 5% of naive CD4, 3% to 4% of naive CD8, 2.3% of memory CD4, and 0.35% to 0.4% of memory CD8 clonotypes were shared across a few donors. Sampling was restricted to blood, and TCR repertoires in tissue are likely to differ from TCR repertoires in blood.

The germline V gene (reference sequence) gives CDR1 as MNHEY and CDR2 as SMNVEV. Including cysteine and phenylalanine, the CDR3 has 12 amino acids. CDR3 DNA only is kept here, 36 bases in frame from base 1. Ends trimmed: V by 8 bases, J by 4 bases; bases unmatched to a gene: 5. Healthy HIV-negative adults with no recently reported acute infections or vaccinations were included as donors. All donors were Caucasian adults living in Nashville, Tennessee, USA. CD4+ T cells were enriched through magnetic negative selection, after which naive cells were positively selected on CD45RA and the remaining negative fraction served as the memory subset. Blood was collected by leukapheresis, and PBMCs were isolated by Ficoll-Histopaque density gradient centrifugation and then cryopreserved in liquid nitrogen vapor phase. Purity and quantity of every magnetically sorted T cell population were checked by analytical flow cytometry. Each sorted fraction had its genomic DNA isolated and then quantified by UV absorbance on a Nanodrop 2000c.

Using the deep immunoSEQ assay, multiplex PCR amplified TCR CDR3 regions from genomic DNA. For each cell subset, the extracted genomic DNA was distributed evenly across all wells of several immunoSEQ 96-well plates, and each plate served as one replicate. For sorted subsets, each replicate PCR was loaded with about 0.2 ug genomic DNA, equivalent to 30,000 or so T cell genomes. Purified libraries were quantified with a Qubit 3.0 fluorometer, sized on a Bioanalyzer 2100, and re-quantified with the KAPA Library Quantification kit. A separate single-read 150-cycle Illumina NextSeq 550 flow cell was used to sequence each immunoSEQ 96-well plate. In the original analysis: The immunoSEQ output contained only junctional sequences without quality scores, so filtering could not match that applied to full-length reads. To assign V/J genes and CDR3, sequences were annotated using PyIR, a Python wrapper for IgBLAST v1.9, with IMGT germline references. Reads with weak V/J assignments (E-value above 1e-6), missing CDR3, stop codons, out-of-frame junctions, or ambiguous translated residues were removed. A V3J clonotype was defined by an identical inferred V gene, J gene, and CDR3 amino acid sequence. The percentage overlap between two repertoires was calculated by dividing the number of shared unique clonotypes by the size of the smaller repertoire. Richness of each repertoire was evaluated using RTK rarefaction, the Chao1 estimator, and Recon v2.1 estimates of unobserved clonotypes. For all TCRbeta clonotypes obtained by the gDNA method from four donors, generation probabilities were computed with OLGA. The table comes from immuneACCESS by way of TCRdb, which keeps in-frame sequences with V and J called. Part of the clones is missing from these tables; in studies checked, under half for an unresolved V gene and the rest for unknown reasons. V and J calls plus clone size are reproduced from that table; the DNA served to infer D and trimming. In this sample the table shows roughly 2,500,000 clones, 93% of which occur a single time. The ten largest clones represent 0.36% of the sample.

In regard to this clone: The target of this receptor is not known. No base quality information exists; no much larger clone differs at one position.

This clonotype originated in a man in his late teens or twenties in good health. Some clones in this sample may be carry-over from other donors' samples. The rearrangement joined TRBV27 to TRBJ2-7, and 7 junction bases match TRBD1. Sequences were obtained from naive CD4+ T cells from PBMCs. Read against the paper, the sample's cell subset or site label means: CD45RA+ positively selected. The DNA is as follows: TGTGCCAGCCGAAGACAGGGTTACGAGCAGTACTTC. It is translated as CASRRQGYEQYF.